Each of the 32 T cell receptor beta chains below was sequenced from the same sample in a study of blood T cells in healthy people across ages. Combining a sample-barcoded 5' primer with a J-beta primer mix, a second PCR ran for roughly 6 to 12 cycles. TCRdb re-derived calls from the 5' RACE reads in MiXCR, one entry per CDR3 protein. The table has about 640,000 distinct CDR3 sequences, around 54% seen once. The sequenced material came from blood. The receptors shown here come from a man in his 60s in good health.

V gene TRBV18 combines with J gene TRBJ2-4, with D perhaps matching TRBD1 (7 bases). The DNA end favors TRBJ2-7, so the J call may be wrong. In germline, CDR1 is KGHSH, CDR2 LQKENI. The CDR3 is 15 residues long. This CDR3 is CASSPRTGEVGEQYF. In DNA form, the CDR3 reads TGTGCCAGCTCACCACGAACAGGGGAGGTCGGCGAGCAGTACTTC.

The chain carries TRBV15 and TRBJ1-5; D is undetermined. Looked up from germline, CDR1 is LNHNV and CDR2 is YYDKDF (reference sequence). The CDR3 loop spans 14 amino acids. Trimming left V 1 base short and J 7 bases short, with 11 bases between. The CDR3 sequence is CATSRGLGVQPQHF. For the CDR3, the DNA is TGTGCCACCAGCAGAGGCTTAGGTGTGCAGCCCCAGCATTTT.

The chain is built from TRBV5-1 and TRBJ2-5; 7 nucleotides agree with TRBD1. CDR1 SGHRS and CDR2 YFSETQ come from the germline V gene. Trimming took 0 bases from V and 2 from J; bases not matched to a gene: 7. The CDR3 runs 16 residues. The CDR3 bases are TGCGCCAGCAGCTTGGCCGACAGGGTGGGTCAAGAGACCCAGTACTTC. This gives the protein CASSLADRVGQETQYF.

The V call is TRBV6-2 or TRBV6-3, the J call TRBJ2-7; TRBD1 matches at 7 bases. V lost 2 bases to trimming and J lost 2 bases; unmatched junction nucleotides: 6. This CDR3 region has 15 residues. The germline V gene has CDR1 MNHEY and CDR2 SVGEGT. Written as DNA, the CDR3 is TGTGCCAGCAGTTACGACGGACAGGCCGCCTACGAGCAGTACTTC. Translation gives CASSYDGQAAYEQYF.

J is TRBJ2-1 and V is TRBV10-3; 9 nucleotides align to TRBD2. Per germline, CDR1 ENHRY and CDR2 SYGVKD. The CDR3 consists of 16 residues. With 0 bases clipped from V and 4 bases from J, the junction kept 4 bases outside the gene matches. The CDR3 sequence: CAISESASGEYNEQFF. The CDR3 DNA follows: TGTGCCATCAGTGAGTCAGCTAGCGGGGAGTACAATGAGCAGTTCTTC.

V is TRBV20-1 and J is TRBJ2-7; D gene ambiguous. The J call may be incorrect, as the DNA end agrees better with TRBJ2-5. This CDR3 has 13 residues. Germline lookup yields CDR1 DFQATT and CDR2 SNEGSKA (reference sequence). CDR3 in amino acids: CSASTLNGETQYF. The CDR3 DNA sequence: TGCAGTGCTTCTACACTGAATGGGGAGACCCAGTACTTC.

The gene calls are TRBV12-3 or TRBV12-4 and TRBJ2-1, with a weak D call TRBD2 (7 bases). The CDR3 spans 16 residues. Trimming removed 5 bases from V and 7 bases from J, with 21 bases in between. The CDR3 nucleotides read TGTGCCAGCAGTCCGAGAGGGGGGGGGTTAAGAAATGAGCAGTTCTTC. It is translated as CASSPRGGGLRNEQFF.

The chain couples TRBV27 to TRBJ2-1, with 11 bases fitting TRBD2. V lost 3 bases and J lost 5; bases outside the gene matches: 6. The CDR3 covers 16 residues. CDR1 is MNHEY, CDR2 SMNVEV, per germline (reference sequence). CDR3 nucleotide sequence: TGTGCCAGCAGTTTTCTGACTAGCGGGGCCAACAATGAGCAGTTCTTC. As protein: CASSFLTSGANNEQFF.

CDR3 residues: CASSLPRNEQFF. In DNA, the CDR3 is TGTGCCAGCAGTCTACCTCGGAATGAGCAGTTCTTC. The rearrangement joins TRBV28 to TRBJ2-1; D unresolved. The CDR3 has 12 amino acids. Germline CDR1 is MDHEN and CDR2 is SYDVKM. Trimming cost V 5 bases and J 7 bases, with 9 bases left between them.

This clonotype was seen only once. The chain links TRBV20-1 to TRBJ2-1, with TRBD1 matching 8 bases. The CDR3 contains 15 residues. Germline assignment: CDR1 DFQATT and CDR2 SNEGSKA (reference sequence). With 5 bases clipped from V and 4 bases from J, the junction kept 10 bases outside the gene matches. In DNA form, the CDR3 reads TGCAGTGCTCCCTCTAGCAGGGGGCATTACAATGAGCAGTTCTTC. Its translation is CSAPSSRGHYNEQFF.

The chain recombines TRBV20-1 with TRBJ2-7; D is perhaps TRBD1 (5 bases). Germline V gives CDR1 DFQATT, CDR2 SNEGSKA (reference sequence). The ends were cut back, 0 bases at V and 4 bases at J, with 13 bases in the middle. The CDR3 extends over 14 amino acids. For the CDR3, the DNA is TGCAGTGCTAGAGATGGGCAGGGTCCATACGAGCAGTACTTC. Amino acid sequence: CSARDGQGPYEQYF.

This clonotype came up many times. This sequence joins TRBV7-8 and TRBJ2-5; 8 bases align to TRBD2. Germline V CDR1 and CDR2: SGHVS, FQNEAQ. Germline trimming cut 7 bases from V and 2 bases from J; bases unmatched to any gene: 6. This CDR3 contains 14 residues. CDR3 DNA: TGTGCCAGCACGCGGGGGGCGGGGCAAGAGACCCAGTACTTC. This sequence encodes CASTRGAGQETQYF.

The rearrangement joins TRBV7-9 to TRBJ2-5; D possibly uses TRBD1 or TRBD2 (5 bases each). The CDR3 loop spans 12 amino acids. V lost 4 bases, J lost 11 bases, and 14 bases lay in between. Germline V gene lookup returns CDR1 SEHNR and CDR2 FQNEAQ (reference sequence). This CDR3 reads CASSSGTSEQYF. Written as DNA, the CDR3 is TGTGCCAGCAGCTCTGGGACGAGTGAGCAGTACTTC.

The chain combines TRBV2 with TRBJ2-1, with D unclear. CDR3 length: 15 amino acids. CDR1 and CDR2 from the germline V gene are SNHLY and FYNNEI. Deletions cut 2 bases from V and 1 base from J, with 9 bases between. The CDR3 reads CASSERSYSYNEQFF. DNA for the CDR3: TGTGCCAGCAGTGAACGTTCCTATTCCTACAATGAGCAGTTCTTC.

This rearrangement joins TRBV28 to TRBJ1-2, with TRBD1 matching 7 bases. Germline lookup yields CDR1 MDHEN and CDR2 SYDVKM. CDR3 length: 15 residues. J lost 7 bases, V lost 4 bases, and 12 bases had no gene match. The CDR3 DNA reads as TGTGCCAGCAGTTGGGGTGGGACAGCCCCGCCTGGCTACACCTTC. It translates to CASSWGGTAPPGYTF.

This clonotype showed up just a few times. The gene calls are TRBV5-1 and TRBJ2-3, with D unresolved. Between the trimmed V and J ends, which lost 4 bases and 5 bases, there was a span of 14 bases. The CDR3 consists of 14 residues. Germline CDR1 SGHRS, CDR2 YFSETQ. CDR3 in amino acids: CASSLQMEQDTQYF. CDR3 nucleotide sequence: TGCGCCAGCAGCCTCCAGATGGAGCAAGATACGCAGTATTTT.

The sample holds a few counts of this clonotype. The chain carries TRBV28 and TRBJ2-2; D not resolved. The V gene lost 4 bases and the J gene lost 4 bases, with 1 base spanning the gap. CDR3 size: 11 residues. CDR1 is MDHEN and CDR2 is SYDVKM in the germline V gene. In DNA, the CDR3 is TGTGCCAGCAGTTCCACCGGGGAGCTGTTTTTT. It translates to CASSSTGELFF.

This clonotype was observed a few times. V usage is TRBV12-3 or TRBV12-4 and J usage is TRBJ2-1; 9 bases map to TRBD1. With 1 base clipped from V and 5 bases from J, the junction kept 9 bases outside the gene matches. CDR3 length: 17 residues. CDR3 DNA sequence: TGTGCCAGCAGTTTAGGCTTCGGGACAGGGTTGAACAATGAGCAGTTCTTC. Translated: CASSLGFGTGLNNEQFF.

The chain uses TRBV3-1 and TRBJ2-1; no clear D. Germline V CDR1 and CDR2: LGHDT, YNNKEL (reference sequence). V lost 1 base and J lost 0, with 13 bases in between. The CDR3 length is 17 residues. The CDR3 spells CASSQGGPRSSYNEQFF. For the CDR3, the DNA is TGTGCCAGCAGCCAAGGCGGACCCAGGAGCTCCTACAATGAGCAGTTCTTC.

This chain links TRBV20-1 with TRBJ2-7; the D call may be TRBD1 or TRBD2 (5 bases each). Trimming took 5 bases from V and 2 from J, leaving 16 bases between them. Germline CDR1 reads DFQATT; CDR2 reads SNEGSKA (reference sequence). The CDR3 is 14 residues long. The CDR3 loop is CSALPRDRPYEQYF. The CDR3 DNA is TGCAGTGCTTTGCCCCGGGACCGACCCTACGAGCAGTACTTC.

Concerning this clonotype: An end of the junction differs from the germline gene, which may be a read error. This chain connects TRBV5-1 to TRBJ2-3; D perhaps matches TRBD1 (6 bases). CDR3 length equals 16 residues. The germline V gene encodes CDR1 SGHRS and CDR2 YFSETQ. The CDR3 bases are TGCGTCAGCAGCTTGGGGGCAGGGATAAGCACAGATACGCAGTATTTT. It encodes CVSSLGAGISTDTQYF. The complete variable domain, with remaining parts taken from reference TRBV5-1 and TRBJ2-3, reads KAGVTQTPRYLIKTRGQQVTLSCSPISGHRSVSWYQQTPGQGLQFLFEYFSETQRNKGNFPGRFSGRQFSNSRSEMNVSTLELGDSALYLCVSSLGAGISTDTQYFGPGTRLTVL.

This chain connects TRBV5-1 to TRBJ2-7; 11 bases map to TRBD1. CDR1 SGHRS and CDR2 YFSETQ come from the germline V gene. The CDR3 consists of 14 residues. Trimming took 4 bases from V and 4 from J; bases not matched to a gene: 4. CDR3 DNA: TGCGCCAGCAGCCGGACAGGGGGCGAGTACGAGCAGTACTTC. It encodes CASSRTGGEYEQYF.

The table lists this clonotype with a few counts. The V call is TRBV20-1, the J call TRBJ2-1; D unresolved. Germline V gene lookup returns CDR1 DFQATT and CDR2 SNEGSKA (reference sequence). The CDR3 length is 15 residues. Trimming took off 5 bases at V and 2 bases at J, with 16 bases between the two ends. The CDR3: CSAESSGSPYNEQFF. CDR3 DNA: TGCAGTGCTGAGTCCTCCGGGTCCCCCTACAATGAGCAGTTCTTC.

Here the CDR3 reads CASSYAGDTQYF. The CDR3 DNA follows: TGTGCCAGCAGCTACGCCGGGGATACGCAGTATTTT. The genes are TRBV13 and TRBJ2-3; D gene ambiguous. Trimming shortened V by 4 bases and J by 6 bases, and 8 bases separated the two germline ends. Germline CDR1 PRHDT, CDR2 FYEKMQ (reference sequence). The CDR3 totals 12 residues.

The chain is built from TRBV20-1 and TRBJ2-7; D possibly corresponds to TRBD1 (6 bases). V lost 0 bases and J 1 base, leaving 16 bases between the germline ends. Germline V lookup: CDR1 DFQATT, CDR2 SNEGSKA (reference sequence). The CDR3 runs to 16 residues. This chain's CDR3 is CSARDLSGQISYEQYF. DNA for the CDR3: TGCAGTGCTAGAGATCTGTCGGGACAAATTTCCTACGAGCAGTACTTC.

Turning to this clonotype: At one of its ends the junction is not consistent with the germline gene, which may arise from a read error. The chain employs TRBV5-1 and TRBJ2-3, with D maybe TRBD2 (6 bases). This CDR3 spans 15 amino acids. Germline CDR1 and CDR2: SGHRS and YFSETQ. Written as DNA, the CDR3 is TGCACCAGCAGTGGGGCGGGGATCCGCACAGATACGCAGTATTTT. Its protein is CTSSGAGIRTDTQYF.

This clonotype was found a few times. The CDR3 loop is CSATTGSDGEQYF. For the CDR3, the DNA is TGCAGTGCTACAACAGGGAGCGACGGCGAGCAGTACTTC. The genes are TRBV20-1 and TRBJ2-5; D is perhaps TRBD1 (6 bases). The J call may be wrong; the DNA end is better matched by TRBJ2-7. The CDR3 sequence is 13 residues long. Germline V gene lookup returns CDR1 DFQATT and CDR2 SNEGSKA (reference sequence).

The chain couples TRBV24-1 to TRBJ1-2, with unresolved D. V lost 10 bases, J lost 8 bases, and 25 bases lay in between. The CDR3 contains 15 residues. CDR1 is KGHDR, CDR2 SFDVKD, per germline. Written as DNA, the CDR3 is TGTGCCACAATTCACGGCGACCTCCCGCTGTGCGGCTACACCTTC. Its translation: CATIHGDLPLCGYTF.

The chain uses TRBV5-1 and TRBJ2-5; 8 bases are a match to TRBD1. The germline V gene has CDR1 SGHRS and CDR2 YFSETQ. The CDR3 runs 14 residues. V lost 4 bases to trimming and J lost 5 bases; unmatched junction nucleotides: 7. The CDR3 loop reads CASSASGGRETQYF. CDR3 in DNA: TGCGCCAGCAGCGCATCAGGGGGCAGGGAGACCCAGTACTTC.

This clonotype showed up just a few times. The chain is built from TRBV12-3 or TRBV12-4 and TRBJ2-1; D is possibly TRBD1 (7 bases). The CDR3 sequence is 15 residues long. Trimming removed 4 bases at V and 4 bases at J, with 14 bases between. CDR3 residues: CASSYRGAGYNEQFF. The CDR3, as DNA: TGTGCCAGCAGTTACAGGGGTGCGGGATACAATGAGCAGTTCTTC.

This rearrangement joins TRBV29-1 to TRBJ2-5, with TRBD2 matching over 10 bases. From germline, CDR1 is SQVTM and CDR2 ANQGSEA. The CDR3 loop spans 11 amino acids. The V and J ends lost 5 bases and 13 bases, in that order; junction bases with no gene match: 7. The DNA of the CDR3 is TGCAGCGTTCGGGCTAGCGGGGGTCGGTACTTC. Protein: CSVRASGGRYF.

This rearrangement joins TRBV29-1 to TRBJ2-3, with D tentatively TRBD1 or TRBD2 (7 bases each). Germline CDR1 reads SQVTM; CDR2 reads ANQGSEA. The germline V and J ends were trimmed by 7 bases and 12 bases, with 17 bases remaining between them. This CDR3 has 11 residues. The CDR3 bases are TGCAGCGCGGGGGGCGGGGACAGTCAGTATTTT. It yields the protein CSAGGGDSQYF.